This TCR beta chain was captured by sequencing in a study of vaccination and CD4 T cells after COVID-19. Whole-study context: Two of the convalescents were Hispanic, and the group consisted of six males and four females. Ranging from 14 to 241, the interval between dose two and post-vaccine sampling had a median of roughly 10 weeks.

Regarding treatment: 10-day PBMC culture with coronavirus spike peptide pools or control peptides (ViraFEST assay). Study-wide results and caveats: In convalescent patients, a median roughly 87% of post-vaccine SARS-CoV-2-reactive clones appeared only after vaccination.

Germline CDR1 SGHTA, CDR2 FQGTGA. The CDR3 loop spans 14 amino acids. The V end lost 3 bases, the J end lost 1 base, and 9 bases lay between the germline ends. Researchers used the Oncomine TCR Beta short-read assay to sequence DNA from cultured CD4+ T cells. TCRdb re-called the PCR reads through MiXCR, storing one row per CDR3 protein. The sample holds 20,000 to 25,000 distinct CDR3 sequences; around 43% are singletons and the top ten take 12%. The table lists this clonotype with a few counts. Its antigen is not identified. The material sequenced was CD4+ T cells from blood, cultured in vitro. The rearrangement links TRBV7-3 to TRBJ1-1; D perhaps matches TRBD1 (6 bases). This sequence was found in a human donor who had recovered from COVID-19. The DNA of the CDR3 is TGTGCCAGCAGCTTCGGACAGAAGAACACTGAAGCTTTCTTT. Its protein is CASSFGQKNTEAFF.